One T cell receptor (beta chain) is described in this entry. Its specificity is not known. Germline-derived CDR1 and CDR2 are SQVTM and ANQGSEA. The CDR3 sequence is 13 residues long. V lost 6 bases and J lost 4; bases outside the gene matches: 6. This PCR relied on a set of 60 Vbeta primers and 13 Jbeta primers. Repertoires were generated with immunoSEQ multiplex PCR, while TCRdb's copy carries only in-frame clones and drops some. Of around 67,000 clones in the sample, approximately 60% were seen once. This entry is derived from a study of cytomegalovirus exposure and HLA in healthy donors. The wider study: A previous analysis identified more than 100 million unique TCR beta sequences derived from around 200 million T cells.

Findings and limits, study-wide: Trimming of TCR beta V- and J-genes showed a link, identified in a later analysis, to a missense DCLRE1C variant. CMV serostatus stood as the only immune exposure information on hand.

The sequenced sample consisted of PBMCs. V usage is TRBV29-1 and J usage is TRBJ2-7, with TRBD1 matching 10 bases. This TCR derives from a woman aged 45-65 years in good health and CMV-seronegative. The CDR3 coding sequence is TGCAGCGTCGGGACAGGGGAAGGGTACGAGCAGTACTTC. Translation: CSVGTGEGYEQYF.